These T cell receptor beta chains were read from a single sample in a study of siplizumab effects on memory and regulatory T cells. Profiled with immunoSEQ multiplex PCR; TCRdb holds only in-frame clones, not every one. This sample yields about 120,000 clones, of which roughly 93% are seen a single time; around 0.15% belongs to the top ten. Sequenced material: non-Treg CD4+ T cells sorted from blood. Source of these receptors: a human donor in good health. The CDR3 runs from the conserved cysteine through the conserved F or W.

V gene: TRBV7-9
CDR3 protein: CASSLGTAPYEQYF

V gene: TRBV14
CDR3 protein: CASSRQDYEQYF

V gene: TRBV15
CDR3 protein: CATSRDGGGDDEQYF

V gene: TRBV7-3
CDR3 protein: CASSLNTNEQFF

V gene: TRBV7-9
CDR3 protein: CASSLTASYEQYF

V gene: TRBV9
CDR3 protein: CASSVTDIGTEAFF

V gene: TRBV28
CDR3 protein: CASSLRRTGDTQYF

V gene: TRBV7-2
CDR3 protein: CASSISQGAQHF

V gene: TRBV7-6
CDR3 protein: CASSGRGPNTEAFF

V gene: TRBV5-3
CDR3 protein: CARSLEGGSTDTQYF

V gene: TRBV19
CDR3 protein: CASSVVSASNTEAFF

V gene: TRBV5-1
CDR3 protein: CASSLSLGSGKQGSYEQYF

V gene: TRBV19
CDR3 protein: CASSILAGSDTQYF

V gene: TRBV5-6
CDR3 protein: CASSLAGANEKLFF

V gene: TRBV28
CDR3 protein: CASRKGGITQQYF

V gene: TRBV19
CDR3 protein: CASSVDRGSEQYF

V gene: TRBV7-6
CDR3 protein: CASQLAGGPVADTQYF

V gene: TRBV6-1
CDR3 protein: CASRDPNRGTYEQYF

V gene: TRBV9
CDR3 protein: CASSVEGGLSNEQFF